This TCR beta chain was observed in a study of breast tumors, draining lymph nodes, adjacent tissues. Samples came from axillary lymph nodes draining the breast cancer. TCRdb fed the multiplex PCR reads into MiXCR, producing one record per CDR3 protein. The table lists roughly 120,000 distinct CDR3 sequences, approximately 20% of them singletons. Study-wide results and limits: Compared with lymph nodes, tumors were less diverse; compared with nontumor tissue, more. Data fit most tumor T cells coming from lymph node, expanding in tumor. Compared with basal-like, luminal-like tumors shared significantly more repertoire with nontumor tissue.

This clonotype was picked up many times. What it binds is unknown. Germline V gives CDR1 SGHNT, CDR2 YYREEE (reference sequence). This CDR3 region has 16 residues. V was pared by 0 bases and J by 5 bases, with 16 bases between. This chain links TRBV5-4 with TRBJ2-3, with TRBD2 as a possible D gene (8 bases). The receptor was derived from a female donor with breast cancer. Some clones in this sample may be carry-over from other donors' samples. The specimen was axillary lymph node tissue. DNA for the CDR3: TGTGCCAGCAGCTTGGATCCCGGGAGGGGGCTAGATACGCAGTATTTT. The encoded protein is CASSLDPGRGLDTQYF.